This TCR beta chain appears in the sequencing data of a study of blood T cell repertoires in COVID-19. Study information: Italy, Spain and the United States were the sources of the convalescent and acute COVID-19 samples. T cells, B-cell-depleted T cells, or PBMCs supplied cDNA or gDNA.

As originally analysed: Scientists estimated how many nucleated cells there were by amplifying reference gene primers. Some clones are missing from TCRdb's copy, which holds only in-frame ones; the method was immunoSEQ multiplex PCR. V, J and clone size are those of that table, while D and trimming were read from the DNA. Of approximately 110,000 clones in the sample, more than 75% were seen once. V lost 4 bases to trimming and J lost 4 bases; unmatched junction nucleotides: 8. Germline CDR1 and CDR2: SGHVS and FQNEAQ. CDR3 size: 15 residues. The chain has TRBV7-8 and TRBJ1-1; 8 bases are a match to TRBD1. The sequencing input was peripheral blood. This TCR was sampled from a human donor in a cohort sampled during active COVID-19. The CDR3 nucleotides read TGTGCCAGCAGCTCCTCCAGGGGGCCGGGCACTGAAGCTTTCTTT. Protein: CASSSSRGPGTEAFF.